Below are 15 T cell receptor beta chains sequenced from a single sample in a study of blood T cell repertoires in COVID-19. Produced via immunoSEQ multiplex PCR; TCRdb's table is partial and in-frame only. Of 110,000 to 150,000 clones listed, about four fifths were seen once; the top ten hold more than 6.5%. The sequenced sample was peripheral blood. The origin of the receptors is a human donor in a cohort sampled during active COVID-19.

CDR3 amino acids: CASSRGGGPYEQYF. The CDR3 DNA reads TGTGCCAGCAGCCGGGGGGGAGGGCCCTACGAGCAGTACTTC. The genes are TRBV4-2 and TRBJ2-7; TRBD2 agrees at 7 bases. Germline CDR1 reads LGHNA; CDR2 reads YNFKEQ. V lost 4 bases and J lost 2; bases outside the gene matches: 5. The CDR3 length is 14 residues.

The chain has TRBV7-2 and TRBJ2-2, with 7 bases fitting TRBD2. The CDR3 is 14 amino acids. In germline, CDR1 is SGHTA, CDR2 FQGNSA. The V and J ends lost 1 base and 4 bases, in that order; junction bases with no gene match: 0. The CDR3 is CASSLGGSTGELFF. CDR3 bases: TGTGCCAGCAGCTTAGGCGGGAGCACCGGGGAGCTGTTTTTT.

The chain joins TRBV28 to TRBJ2-6, with D tentatively TRBD1 (6 bases). The CDR3 consists of 15 residues. Trimming removed 4 bases at V and 8 bases at J, with 15 bases between. Per the germline V gene, CDR1 is MDHEN and CDR2 is SYDVKM. The CDR3 DNA follows: TGTGCCAGCAGTTCCCCCGACAGGACGCCCAACGTCCTGACTTTC. Translated, it gives CASSSPDRTPNVLTF.

V and J are TRBV1 and TRBJ2-5; the tabulated D call, TRBD2, remains unverified against the DNA. TRBV1 is a known pseudogene. This CDR3 has 18 residues. The CDR3 spells CTSSQEGTRREGEETQYF. The CDR3 DNA reads as TGCACCAGCAGCCAAGAGGGTACTAGGCGGGAGGGCGAAGAGACCCAGTACTTC.

This clone has a single count. The chain couples TRBV11-2 to TRBJ1-1; 7 bases line up with TRBD1. V lost 4 bases to trimming and J lost 1 base; unmatched junction nucleotides: 3. Per germline, CDR1 SGHAT and CDR2 FQNNGV. This CDR3 region has 14 residues. For the CDR3, the DNA is TGTGCCAGCAGCTCCTGGACAGGGAACACTGAAGCTTTCTTT. Encoded protein: CASSSWTGNTEAFF.

The chain carries TRBV7-3 and TRBJ2-5; perhaps TRBD2 as D (6 bases). Germline CDR1 is SGHTA and CDR2 is FQGTGA. CDR3 length: 15 residues. V dropped 3 bases and J dropped 3 bases, with 14 bases sitting between them. This CDR3 reads CASSLSGLRKETQYF. The CDR3 region has the DNA TGTGCCAGCAGCTTGTCGGGACTCCGAAAAGAGACCCAGTACTTC.

The V gene is TRBV3-1 (or the pseudogene TRBV3-2), the J gene TRBJ2-1; TRBD2 matches 9 bases. Germline V gene sequence: CDR1 LGHDT, CDR2 YNNKEL (reference sequence). V gave up 2 bases and J gave up 4 bases; unmatched junction bases: 6. The CDR3 spans 16 residues. The CDR3 spells CASSQYAGGPYNEQFF. As DNA, the CDR3 is TGTGCCAGCAGCCAATATGCGGGAGGGCCTTACAATGAGCAGTTCTTC.

The gene calls are TRBV5-6 and TRBJ2-7, with D possibly TRBD1 on 5 matching bases. This CDR3 comprises 14 residues. Trimming cost V 2 bases and J 4 bases, with 13 bases left between them. Germline lookup yields CDR1 SGHDT and CDR2 YYEEEE. The CDR3 bases are TGTGCCAGCAGCTTCGGTACGTGGACATACGAGCAGTACTTC. As protein: CASSFGTWTYEQYF.

The chain uses TRBV5-1 and TRBJ1-1; 9 nucleotides match TRBD1. Germline CDR1 reads SGHRS; CDR2 reads YFSETQ. J was trimmed by 1 base and V by 7 bases; bases with no gene match: 8. This CDR3 spans 15 amino acids. In DNA form, the CDR3 reads TGCGCCAGCGGCGTACAGGGGGCAGGGAACACTGAAGCTTTCTTT. It yields the protein CASGVQGAGNTEAFF.

This clone was recorded a few times. This sequence joins TRBV2 and TRBJ2-7; TRBD2 might be the D (6 bases). Germline CDR1 SNHLY, CDR2 FYNNEI. V shed 3 bases and J shed 0 bases, with 9 bases lying between them. The CDR3 sequence is 14 residues long. CDR3 DNA sequence: TGTGCCAGCAGTGATTGGGACTTCTCCTACGAGCAGTACTTC. It yields the protein CASSDWDFSYEQYF.

This chain uses TRBV4-3 with TRBJ2-7, with 11 bases aligning to TRBD2. Trimming cost V 1 base and J 2 bases; bases outside gene matches: 7. CDR1 is LGHNA and CDR2 is YSLEER in the germline V gene. The CDR3 is 17 residues long. The CDR3 loop reads CASSQALAGDPAYEQYF. The CDR3 nucleotides are TGCGCCAGCAGCCAAGCACTAGCGGGAGACCCGGCCTACGAGCAGTACTTC.

This chain links TRBV9 with TRBJ2-7; 8 nucleotides line up with TRBD2. The CDR3 totals 15 residues. From germline, CDR1 is SGDLS and CDR2 YYNGEE. The ends lost 0 bases at V and 4 bases at J; junction bases unmatched: 6. Here the CDR3 reads CASSVDPSGPYEQYF. In DNA, the CDR3 is TGTGCCAGCAGCGTAGATCCTAGCGGGCCTTACGAGCAGTACTTC.

This rearrangement joins TRBV4-3 to TRBJ1-1; 8 bases are a match to TRBD1. There are 15 residues in the CDR3. Losses at the gene ends were 3 bases for V and 1 base for J; bases not matched to a gene: 4. Germline V gene data show CDR1 as LGHNA and CDR2 as YSLEER. This CDR3 is CASSQVTGANTEAFF. CDR3 nucleotide sequence: TGCGCCAGCAGCCAGGTGACAGGGGCGAACACTGAAGCTTTCTTT.

The chain uses TRBV9 and TRBJ2-1, with 7 bases aligning to TRBD1. The CDR3 sequence is 14 residues long. The junction had 1 base not matched to a gene; V was cut back by 0 bases and J by 4 bases. Germline values: CDR1 SGDLS, CDR2 YYNGEE. The CDR3 loop is CASSVAGQYNEQFF. In DNA form, the CDR3 reads TGTGCCAGCAGCGTAGCGGGACAGTACAATGAGCAGTTCTTC. The full variable domain, its missing parts supplied by reference TRBV9 and TRBJ2-1, is DSGVTQTPKHLITATGQRVTLRCSPRSGDLSVYWYQQSLDQGLQFLIQYYNGEERAKGNILERFSAQQFPDLHSELNLSSLELGDSALYFCASSVAGQYNEQFFGPGTRLTVL.

V usage is TRBV4-1 and J usage is TRBJ2-2; 9 nucleotides line up with TRBD2. The CDR3 totals 17 residues. V lost 4 bases and J lost 6; bases outside the gene matches: 12. From germline, CDR1 is MGHRA and CDR2 YSYEKL. Here the CDR3 DNA reads TGCGCCAGCAGCCGACAGACCTTAGCGGGAGAAGCCGGGGAGCTGTTTTTT. As protein: CASSRQTLAGEAGELFF.